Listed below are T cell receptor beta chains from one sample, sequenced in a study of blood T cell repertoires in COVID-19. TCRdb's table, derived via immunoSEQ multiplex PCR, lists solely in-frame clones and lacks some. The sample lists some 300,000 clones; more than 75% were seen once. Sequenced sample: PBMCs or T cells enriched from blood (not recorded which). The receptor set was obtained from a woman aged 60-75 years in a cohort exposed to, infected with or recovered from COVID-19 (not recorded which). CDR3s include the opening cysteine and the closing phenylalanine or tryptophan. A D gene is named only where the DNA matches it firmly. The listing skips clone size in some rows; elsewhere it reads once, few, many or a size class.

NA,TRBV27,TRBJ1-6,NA,TGTGCCAGCAGTTTATTTTCAGGACAGAACCTGCCTTCACCCCTCCACTTT,CASSLFSGQNLPSPLHF
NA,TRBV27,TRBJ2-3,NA,TGTGCCAGCAGTTTACTCGGCACAGATACGCAGTATTTT,CASSLLGTDTQYF
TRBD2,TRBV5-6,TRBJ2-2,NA,TGTGCCAGCAGCTTGGAACTAGCGGGACCGAACACCGGGGAGCTGTTTTTT,CASSLELAGPNTGELFF
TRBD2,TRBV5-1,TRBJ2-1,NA,TGCGCCAGCAGTAGGGGTAGCGGGGAGAGAAATGAGCAGTTCTTC,CASSRGSGERNEQFF
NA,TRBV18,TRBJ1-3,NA,TGTGCCAGCTCACCACCATCCGGACTCTCTGGAAACACCATATATTTT,CASSPPSGLSGNTIYF
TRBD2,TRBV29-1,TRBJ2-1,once,TGCAGCGTTGAAGTCCCCGGACTAGCGCTATCCGCGGTCTTC,CSVEVPGLALSAVF
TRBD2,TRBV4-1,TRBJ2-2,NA,TGCGCCAGCAGCCAAGTGGGACGGGAGGGCACCGGGGAGCTGTTTTTT,CASSQVGREGTGELFF
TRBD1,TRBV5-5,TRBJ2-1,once,TGTGCCAGCAGCCCGACAGGGGACTCCTACAATGAGCAGTTCTTC,CASSPTGDSYNEQFF
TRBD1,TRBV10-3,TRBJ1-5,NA,TGTGCCATCGGACAGGACTTAGATCAGCCCCAGCATTTT,CAIGQDLDQPQHF
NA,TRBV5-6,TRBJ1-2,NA,TGTGCCAGCAGCTTGTATACAGTAAATAACTATGGCTACACCTTC,CASSLYTVNNYGYTF